This entry describes one T cell receptor beta chain. This record comes from a study of blood T cell repertoires in COVID-19. Sequencing used immunoSEQ multiplex PCR; TCRdb keeps in-frame clones, though not all of them. This table holds about 21,000 clones, 83% found once. This CDR3 has 15 amino acids. CDR1 and CDR2 from the germline V gene are SGDLS and YYNGEE. The ends were cut back, 4 bases at V and 1 base at J, with 11 bases in the middle. Sequenced sample: peripheral blood. This clonotype was sampled from a human donor in a cohort sampled during active COVID-19. V and J are TRBV9 and TRBJ2-2; D perhaps matches TRBD2 (6 bases). The CDR3, as DNA: TGTGCCAGCAGCACTCGGGGAGGGAACACCGGGGAGCTGTTTTTT. Amino acids: CASSTRGGNTGELFF.